These 31 T cell receptor beta chains were sequenced from one sample in a study of blood T cell repertoires in COVID-19 (dated by TCRdb to between 2020 and 2021). The library came from the immunoSEQ multiplex PCR assay. TCRdb carries this immuneACCESS record with in-frame sequences only. Its versions omit some clonotypes, under half of them owing to an unresolved V gene in the studies checked, with the rest unexplained. The sample contains fewer than 80,000 clones, under 85% of them found a single time. The top ten clones comprise roughly 27% of the sample. Material: peripheral blood. The receptor source for this set is a woman older than 75 with acute or convalescent COVID-19.

The chain carries TRBV7-2 and TRBJ1-6, with D tentatively TRBD1 (6 bases). The CDR3 consists of 15 residues. V was clipped by 1 base and J by 10 bases, with 14 bases between them. The V gene's germline CDR1 is SGHTA and CDR2 FQGNSA. This CDR3 is CASSLVNRVWSPLHF. In DNA form, the CDR3 reads TGTGCCAGCAGCTTAGTAAACAGGGTCTGGTCACCCCTCCACTTT.

The table lists this clone with a few counts. The chain links TRBV6-2 or TRBV6-3 to TRBJ2-7, with 9 bases lining up with TRBD2. CDR1 and CDR2 from the germline V gene are MNHEY and SVGEGT. The CDR3 length is 14 residues. Trimming removed 4 bases from V and 5 bases from J; junction bases left unmatched: 6. This CDR3 is CASSSGGRANEQYF. CDR3 coding DNA: TGTGCCAGCAGTTCAGGCGGGAGGGCCAACGAGCAGTACTTC.

This rearrangement joins TRBV10-3 to TRBJ1-1; D is ambiguous. Trimming removed 3 bases at V and 0 bases at J, with 8 bases between. Germline values: CDR1 ENHRY, CDR2 SYGVKD. The CDR3 totals 14 residues. Here the CDR3 reads CAISDFGLNTEAFF. The CDR3 DNA sequence: TGTGCCATCAGTGATTTCGGGTTGAACACTGAAGCTTTCTTT.

V usage is TRBV12-3 or TRBV12-4 and J usage is TRBJ2-7; no reliable D call. The CDR3 sequence is 13 residues long. V was trimmed by 2 bases and J by 7 bases, leaving 12 bases between them. CDR3 nucleotide sequence: TGTGCCAGCAGTTTACTTCGCGCTTGGGAGCAGTACTTC. Its protein is CASSLLRAWEQYF.

This chain links TRBV5-8 with TRBJ2-7, with TRBD2 as a possible D gene (5 bases). The V end lost 4 bases, the J end lost 0 bases, and 11 bases lay between the germline ends. The CDR3 consists of 14 residues. Looked up from germline, CDR1 is SGHTS and CDR2 is YDEGEE. The CDR3 DNA follows: TGTGCCAGCAGCATGACGGGAAGCTCCTACGAGCAGTACTTC. This translates into CASSMTGSSYEQYF.

CDR3 in DNA: TGCGCCAGCAGCCAAGATGCTCAGTTTTCTTTGTATGAGCAGTTCTTC. Translated, it gives CASSQDAQFSLYEQFF. This sequence joins TRBV4-3 and TRBJ2-1; D is unresolved. Germline lookup yields CDR1 LGHNA and CDR2 YSLEER. The CDR3 has 16 residues. V gave up 0 bases and J gave up 8 bases, with 17 bases separating them.

The chain employs TRBV19 and TRBJ1-1; no definite D call. CDR3 length: 15 amino acids. V lost 1 base to trimming and J lost 10 bases, with 19 bases between them. The germline gives CDR1 LNHDA, CDR2 SQIVND (reference sequence). DNA of the CDR3: TGTGCCAGTAGTATAGCTATTATGGCGGCCGCCGGAGCTTTCTTT. It codes for CASSIAIMAAAGAFF.

The chain employs TRBV10-1 and TRBJ2-3; TRBD2 matches at 12 bases. Germline-derived CDR1 and CDR2 are WNHNN and SYGVQD (reference sequence). The CDR3 runs to 19 residues. The V and J ends lost 0 bases and 2 bases, in that order; junction bases with no gene match: 9. The CDR3 reads CASSESRFGLAGSTDTQYF. Written as DNA, the CDR3 is TGCGCCAGCAGTGAGTCGAGGTTTGGACTAGCGGGATCCACAGATACGCAGTATTTT.

The CDR3 spells CASSESGAGENTGELFF. CDR3 nucleotides: TGCGCCAGCAGTGAGTCCGGGGCGGGAGAGAACACCGGGGAGCTGTTTTTT. The rearrangement links TRBV10-1 to TRBJ2-2, with 7 bases identical to TRBD2. Germline-derived CDR1 and CDR2 are WNHNN and SYGVQD (reference sequence). This CDR3 has 17 residues. Trimming at V came to 0 bases and at J to 1 base, leaving 5 bases not matched to a gene.

V usage is TRBV2 and J usage is TRBJ1-3, with D maybe TRBD1 (5 bases). CDR3 length equals 13 residues. CDR1 is SNHLY, CDR2 FYNNEI, per germline. V lost 4 bases, J lost 4 bases, and 8 bases lay in between. In nucleotides, the CDR3 is TGTGCCAGCAGTGCGGGACTAGGAAACACCATATATTTT. This encodes CASSAGLGNTIYF.

The CDR3 coding sequence is TGTGCCAGCAGCTTAACGCCCTTGGAGGGCTACACCTTC. The encoded protein is CASSLTPLEGYTF. The chain carries TRBV11-1 and TRBJ1-2; no clear D. CDR3 size: 13 residues. V lost 2 bases and J lost 8, with 12 bases in between. CDR1 SGHAT and CDR2 FQDESV come from the germline V gene (reference sequence).

The J gene is TRBJ2-5, the V gene TRBV6-2 or TRBV6-3; 8 bases line up with TRBD2. Germline loops: CDR1 MNHEY, CDR2 SVGEGT. Trimming removed 5 bases from V and 5 bases from J; junction bases left unmatched: 4. The CDR3 runs 13 residues. CDR3 protein: CASSDGREETQYF. The CDR3 DNA reads TGTGCCAGCAGTGACGGGAGGGAGGAGACCCAGTACTTC.

In its sample, this clone was seen a few times. The chain recombines TRBV2 with TRBJ2-7; weak D call: TRBD1 (6 bases). The CDR3 sequence is 15 residues long. Germline V gene sequence: CDR1 SNHLY, CDR2 FYNNEI. The V gene lost 6 bases and the J gene lost 4 bases, with 19 bases spanning the gap. CDR3 nucleotides: TGTGCCAGCAGCGACCCACAGGGATCAGTGTACGAGCAGTACTTC. As protein: CASSDPQGSVYEQYF.

A single count supports this clone. The rearrangement joins TRBV7-9 to TRBJ2-1; D might be TRBD1 (5 bases). The CDR3 is made up of 21 amino acids. CDR1 SEHNR and CDR2 FQNEAQ come from the germline V gene (reference sequence). Trimming pared 5 bases from V and 0 bases from J, leaving 29 bases between. CDR3 nucleotides: TGTGCCAGCAGCAACGGACCTAAAGGGGTGAATTTCTTCGGCTCCTACAATGAGCAGTTCTTC. This codes for CASSNGPKGVNFFGSYNEQFF.

This clone was seen just once. Distinct nucleotide sequences in the sample also encode this CDR3. The chain employs TRBV30 and TRBJ1-5; 7 bases are shared with TRBD1. The CDR3 totals 13 residues. Germline values: CDR1 GTSNPN, CDR2 SVGIG (reference sequence). Germline trimming cut 3 bases from V and 4 bases from J; bases unmatched to any gene: 3. CDR3 nucleotide sequence: TGTGCCTGGAGCGGACAGGTAAATCAGCCCCAGCATTTT. Translation gives CAWSGQVNQPQHF.

The chain employs TRBV25-1 and TRBJ2-7; perhaps TRBD2 as D (6 bases). This CDR3 comprises 17 residues. Germline CDR1 and CDR2: MGHDK and SYGVNS. V dropped 4 bases and J dropped 7 bases, with 26 bases sitting between them. CDR3 residues: CASSAHGGRTGEAEQYF. CDR3 DNA sequence: TGTGCCAGCAGTGCTCACGGCGGCAGGACCGGGGAGGCAGAGCAGTACTTC.

The chain combines TRBV28 with TRBJ1-4; possibly TRBD1 for D (5 bases). The CDR3 extends over 12 amino acids. Germline values: CDR1 MDHEN, CDR2 SYDVKM. Trimming cost V 10 bases and J 5 bases, with 11 bases left between them. CDR3 sequence reads: CATRAGNEKLFF. The CDR3 bases are TGTGCCACCAGGGCAGGGAATGAAAAACTGTTTTTT.

This chain connects TRBV2 to TRBJ2-7, with 8 nucleotides matching TRBD2. This CDR3 contains 17 residues. Germline V lookup: CDR1 SNHLY, CDR2 FYNNEI. Trimming at V came to 6 bases and at J to 1 base, leaving 14 bases not matched to a gene. In nucleotides, the CDR3 is TGTGCCAGCAGATGGGACTGGCTAGCGGGTTTTTCCTACGAGCAGTACTTC. Encoded protein: CASRWDWLAGFSYEQYF.

V usage is TRBV6-5 and J usage is TRBJ2-7, with 7 nucleotides matching TRBD1. Germline CDR1 and CDR2: MNHEY and SVGAGI. The junction had 6 bases not matched to a gene; V was cut back by 4 bases and J by 0 bases. CDR3 size: 15 residues. The DNA of the CDR3 is TGTGCCAGCAGTTTCACAGGGGCCCTCTCCTACGAGCAGTACTTC. Amino acids: CASSFTGALSYEQYF.

The chain carries TRBV10-2 and TRBJ1-5, with D unclear. Germline-derived CDR1 and CDR2 are WSHSY and SAAADI. The V gene lost 3 bases and the J gene lost 0 bases, with 12 bases spanning the gap. The CDR3 is 16 residues long. The CDR3 is CASSDRPGYSNQPQHF. DNA of the CDR3: TGCGCCAGCAGTGATCGGCCGGGGTATAGCAATCAGCCCCAGCATTTT.

This clone was observed a few times. The chain has TRBV5-4 and TRBJ1-1; D perhaps matches TRBD1 (6 bases). Germline loops: CDR1 SGHNT, CDR2 YYREEE (reference sequence). The ends were cut back, 3 bases at V and 6 bases at J, with 12 bases in the middle. The CDR3 is 13 residues long. The CDR3 loop reads CASSWRGGAEAFF. DNA of the CDR3: TGTGCCAGCAGCTGGCGGGGGGGCGCTGAAGCTTTCTTT.

The rearrangement joins TRBV3-1 (or the pseudogene TRBV3-2) to TRBJ2-3; D may be TRBD1 (5 bases). CDR1 LGHDT and CDR2 YNNKEL come from the germline V gene (reference sequence). The ends were cut back, 1 base at V and 1 base at J, with 12 bases in the middle. The CDR3 runs to 16 residues. DNA of the CDR3: TGTGCCAGCAGCCAAGTTGAAGGGGATGGCACAGATACGCAGTATTTT. It codes for CASSQVEGDGTDTQYF.

The rearrangement joins TRBV19 to TRBJ2-5; tentative D call: TRBD1 (6 bases). The germline V and J ends were trimmed by 4 bases and 5 bases, with 17 bases remaining between them. Germline V gene sequence: CDR1 LNHDA, CDR2 SQIVND (reference sequence). This CDR3 has 15 amino acids. The CDR3 nucleotides read TGTGCCAGTAGTAGAATCGGACAGCTTCATGAGACCCAGTACTTC. Translated: CASSRIGQLHETQYF.

This clone was observed once. The CDR3 region has the DNA TGTGCCAGCAGCTTGGTTGCGGGAGGGCCGGAGACCCAGTACTTC. This codes for CASSLVAGGPETQYF. The rearrangement uses TRBV5-4 and TRBJ2-5; 9 nucleotides line up with TRBD2. V lost 0 bases to trimming and J lost 5 bases; unmatched junction nucleotides: 5. This CDR3 comprises 15 residues. The germline V gene encodes CDR1 SGHNT and CDR2 YYREEE (reference sequence).

The rearrangement uses TRBV5-1 and TRBJ2-2; 12 bases are shared with TRBD2. This CDR3 region has 16 residues. Trimming took 4 bases from V and 0 from J; bases not matched to a gene: 1. The germline V gene encodes CDR1 SGHRS and CDR2 YFSETQ. The CDR3 DNA reads as TGCGCCAGCAGCCGGACTAGCGGGGCGAACACCGGGGAGCTGTTTTTT. Its protein is CASSRTSGANTGELFF.

The CDR3 region has the DNA TGTGCCAGTAGCGCCTCACCGGGACTAGCGGGCGGGGAGCTGTTTTTT. Its protein product is CASSASPGLAGGELFF. The rearrangement joins TRBV19 to TRBJ2-2; 12 bases fit TRBD2. Trimming removed 6 bases from V and 7 bases from J; junction bases left unmatched: 9. CDR1 is LNHDA, CDR2 SQIVND, per germline (reference sequence). CDR3 length equals 16 residues. The full variable domain, in which reference TRBV19 and TRBJ2-2 provide the parts outside the CDR3, is DGGITQSPKYLFRKEGQNVTLSCEQNLNHDAMYWYRQDPGQGLRLIYYSQIVNDFQKGDIAEGYSVSREKKESFPLTVTSAQKNPTAFYLCASSASPGLAGGELFFGEGSRLTVL.

This clone was counted many times. The chain is built from TRBV19 and TRBJ2-1; 8 nucleotides align to TRBD1. CDR1 is LNHDA, CDR2 SQIVND, per germline (reference sequence). The CDR3 spans 15 residues. With 3 bases clipped from V and 5 bases from J, the junction kept 6 bases outside the gene matches. The DNA for the CDR3 is TGTGCCAGTAGTATGGGTGGACAGGGTAACAATGAGCAGTTCTTC. Translated, it gives CASSMGGQGNNEQFF.

The CDR3 nucleotides read TGTGCCAGCAGCCCACAGACAGCCTACGAGCAGTACTTC. Translation: CASSPQTAYEQYF. The chain links TRBV11-3 to TRBJ2-7; D is perhaps TRBD1 (5 bases). CDR1 SGHNT and CDR2 YENEEA come from the germline V gene. The CDR3 is 13 amino acids. V lost 5 bases, J lost 2 bases, and 10 bases lay in between. The whole variable domain, filled in from reference TRBV11-3 and TRBJ2-7, reads EAGVVQSPRYKIIEKKQPVAFWCNPISGHNTLYWYLQNLGQGPELLIRYENEEAVDDSQLPKDRFSAERLKGVDSTLKIQPAELGDSAVYLCASSPQTAYEQYFGPGTRLTVT.

The rearrangement joins TRBV28 to TRBJ1-2; TRBD1 matches at 8 bases. CDR1 MDHEN and CDR2 SYDVKM come from the germline V gene. The CDR3 runs 14 residues. Trimming at V came to 2 bases and at J to 4 bases, leaving 3 bases not matched to a gene. CDR3 region: CASSLQGALYGYTF. The CDR3 region has the DNA TGTGCCAGCAGTTTACAGGGGGCGCTCTATGGCTACACCTTC.

The J gene is TRBJ2-7, the V gene TRBV3-1 (or the pseudogene TRBV3-2); 7 bases line up with TRBD1. This CDR3 region has 16 residues. The junction had 10 bases not matched to a gene; V was cut back by 2 bases and J by 3 bases. The germline gives CDR1 LGHDT, CDR2 YNNKEL (reference sequence). CDR3 sequence reads: CASSQSLGTDYYEQYF. DNA of the CDR3: TGTGCCAGCAGCCAAAGTCTCGGGACAGATTACTACGAGCAGTACTTC.

The chain uses TRBV25-1 and TRBJ2-1; D might be TRBD2 (5 bases). V lost 8 bases, J lost 7 bases, and 15 bases lay in between. There are 13 residues in the CDR3. Germline V CDR1 and CDR2: MGHDK, SYGVNS. The CDR3 DNA follows: TGTGCCAGCGACCGTGGAGGCACTAATGAGCAGTTCTTC. Protein: CASDRGGTNEQFF.